This T cell receptor (beta chain) was documented in a study of shared clonotypes between healthy human individuals. Study as a whole: Used for every donor were three CD4 naive, three CD4 memory, two CD8 naive and one CD8 memory plate. Study-wide points: A limitation of the genetic and exposure-history diversity represented arose from few donors. Unshared clonotypes carried lower generation probabilities than those common to all four donors.

Concerning this clone: Its antigen is unidentified.

The repertoire was sequenced with immunoSEQ multiplex PCR; TCRdb's copy has only in-frame clones and lacks some. The sample has 650,000 to 800,000 clones; about two thirds are singletons. This CDR3 is built from 12 residues. V lost 7 bases to trimming and J lost 1 base, with 9 bases between them. Germline lookup yields CDR1 SQVTM and CDR2 ANQGSEA. The TCR was taken from a woman aged 25-40 years in good health. This chain uses TRBV29-1 with TRBJ2-3; tentatively, D is TRBD2 (6 bases). Sequencing input: memory CD4+ T cells sorted from blood. As for subset: CD45RA-negative fraction. CDR3 in amino acids: CSGDFGTDTQYF. The CDR3 DNA reads as TGCAGCGGGGACTTCGGCACAGATACGCAGTATTTT.